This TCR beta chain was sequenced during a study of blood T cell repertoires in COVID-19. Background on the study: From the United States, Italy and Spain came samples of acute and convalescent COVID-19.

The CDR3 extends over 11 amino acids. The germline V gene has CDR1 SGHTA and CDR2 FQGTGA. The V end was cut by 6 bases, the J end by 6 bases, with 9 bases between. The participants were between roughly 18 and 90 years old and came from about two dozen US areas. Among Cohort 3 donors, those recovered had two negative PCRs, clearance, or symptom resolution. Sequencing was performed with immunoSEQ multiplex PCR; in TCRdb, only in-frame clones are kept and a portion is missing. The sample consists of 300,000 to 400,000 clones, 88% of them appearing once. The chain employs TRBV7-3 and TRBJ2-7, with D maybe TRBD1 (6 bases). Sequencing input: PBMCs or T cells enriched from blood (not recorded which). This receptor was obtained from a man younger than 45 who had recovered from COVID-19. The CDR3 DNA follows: TGTGCCAGCAGTACAGGGAGCGAGCAGTACTTC. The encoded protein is CASSTGSEQYF.